This T cell receptor beta chain was found in a study of T cells in Graves' hyperthyroidism and ophthalmopathy. The CDR3 regions of TCR beta were amplified from RNA transcripts. In the first-round RT-PCR of the TCR CDR3, the HTBI primer set was used. TCRdb re-called the multiplex PCR reads with MiXCR, one entry per CDR3 protein. Altogether about 52,000 distinct CDR3 sequences are present, under 50% being singletons, with the ten largest covering roughly a tenth. The CDR3 runs 18 residues. Germline V gene lookup returns CDR1 ENHRY and CDR2 SYGVKD. V lost 2 bases, J lost 8 bases, and 15 bases stayed unmatched.

This chain uses TRBV10-3 with TRBJ2-1, with TRBD2 matching 10 bases. The clonotype was recovered from a woman aged 45-60 years with Graves' ophthalmopathy. Sequencing used blood. CDR3: CAISEPGSASGSRDEQFF. CDR3 coding DNA: TGTGCCATCAGTGAGCCTGGCAGTGCTAGCGGGAGTCGGGATGAGCAGTTCTTC.